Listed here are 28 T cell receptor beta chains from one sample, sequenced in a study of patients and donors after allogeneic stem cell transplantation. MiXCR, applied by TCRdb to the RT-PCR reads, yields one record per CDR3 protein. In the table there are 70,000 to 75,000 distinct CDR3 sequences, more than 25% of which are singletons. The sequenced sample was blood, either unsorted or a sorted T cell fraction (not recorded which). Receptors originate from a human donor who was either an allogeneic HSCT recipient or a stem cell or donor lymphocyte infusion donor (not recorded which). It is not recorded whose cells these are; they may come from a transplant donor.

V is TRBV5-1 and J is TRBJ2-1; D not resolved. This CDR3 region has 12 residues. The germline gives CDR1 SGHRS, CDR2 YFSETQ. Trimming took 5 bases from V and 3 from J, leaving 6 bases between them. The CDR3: CASRWDYNEQFF. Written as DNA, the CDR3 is TGCGCCAGCAGGTGGGACTACAATGAGCAGTTCTTC.

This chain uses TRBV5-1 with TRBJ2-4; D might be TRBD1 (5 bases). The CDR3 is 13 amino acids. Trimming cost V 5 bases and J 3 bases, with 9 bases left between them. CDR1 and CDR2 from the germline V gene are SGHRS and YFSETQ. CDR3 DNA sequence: TGCGCCAGCAGAGGAACAGGCAAAAACATTCAGTACTTC. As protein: CASRGTGKNIQYF. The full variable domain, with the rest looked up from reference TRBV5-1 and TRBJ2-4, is KAGVTQTPRYLIKTRGQQVTLSCSPISGHRSVSWYQQTPGQGLQFLFEYFSETQRNKGNFPGRFSGRQFSNSRSEMNVSTLELGDSALYLCASRGTGKNIQYFGAGTRLSVL.

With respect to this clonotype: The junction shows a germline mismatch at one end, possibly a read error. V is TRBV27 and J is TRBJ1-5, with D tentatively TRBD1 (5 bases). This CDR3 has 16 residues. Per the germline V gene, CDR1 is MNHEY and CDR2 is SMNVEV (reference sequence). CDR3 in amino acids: CASSLGPRGINQPQNF. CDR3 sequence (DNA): TGTGCCAGCAGTTTAGGGCCCCGGGGGATCAATCAGCCCCAGAATTTT.

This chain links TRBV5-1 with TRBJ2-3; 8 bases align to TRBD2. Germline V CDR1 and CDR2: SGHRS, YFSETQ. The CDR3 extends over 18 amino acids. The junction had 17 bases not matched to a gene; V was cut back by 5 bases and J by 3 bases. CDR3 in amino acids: CASRSPLRSGENTDTQYF. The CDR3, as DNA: TGCGCCAGCAGGTCCCCTTTACGTAGCGGGGAGAATACAGATACGCAGTATTTT.

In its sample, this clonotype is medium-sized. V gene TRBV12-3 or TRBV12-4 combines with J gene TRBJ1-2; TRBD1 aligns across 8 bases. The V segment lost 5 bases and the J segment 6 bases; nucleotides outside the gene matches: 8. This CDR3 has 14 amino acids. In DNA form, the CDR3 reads TGTGCCAGCAGTACCGGACAGGGACTTGATGGCTACACCTTC. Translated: CASSTGQGLDGYTF.

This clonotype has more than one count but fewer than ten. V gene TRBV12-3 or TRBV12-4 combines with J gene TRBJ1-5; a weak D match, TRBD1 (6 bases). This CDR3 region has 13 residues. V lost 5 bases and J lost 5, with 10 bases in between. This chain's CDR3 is CASSHRADQPQHF. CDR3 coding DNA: TGTGCCAGCAGTCACAGGGCCGATCAGCCCCAGCATTTT.

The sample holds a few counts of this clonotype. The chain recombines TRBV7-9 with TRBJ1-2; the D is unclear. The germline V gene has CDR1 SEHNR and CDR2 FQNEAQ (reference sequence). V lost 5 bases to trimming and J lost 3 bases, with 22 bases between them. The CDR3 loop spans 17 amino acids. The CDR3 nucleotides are TGTGCCAGCAGCCCCCTTCCTAGGATTGTGGCAGACTATGGCTACACCTTC. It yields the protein CASSPLPRIVADYGYTF.

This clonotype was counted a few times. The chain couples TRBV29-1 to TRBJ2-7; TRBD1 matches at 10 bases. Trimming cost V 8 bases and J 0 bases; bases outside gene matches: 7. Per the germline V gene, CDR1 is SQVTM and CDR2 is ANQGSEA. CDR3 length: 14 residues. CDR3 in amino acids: CSIFGTGDSYEQYF. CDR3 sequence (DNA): TGCAGCATCTTCGGGACAGGGGACTCCTACGAGCAGTACTTC.

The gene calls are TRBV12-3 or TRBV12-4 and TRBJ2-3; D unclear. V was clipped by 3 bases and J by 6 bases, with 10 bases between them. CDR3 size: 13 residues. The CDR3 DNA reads TGTGCCAGCAGTTTTTTCGGGCCGGATACGCAGTATTTT. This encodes CASSFFGPDTQYF.

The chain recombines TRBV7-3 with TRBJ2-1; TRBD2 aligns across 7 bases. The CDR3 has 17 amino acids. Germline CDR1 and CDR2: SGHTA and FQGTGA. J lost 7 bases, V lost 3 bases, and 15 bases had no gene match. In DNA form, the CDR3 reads TGTGCCAGCAGCTTCTCGTGGGGAAGCGGGAACGGAAATGAGCAGTTCTTC. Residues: CASSFSWGSGNGNEQFF.

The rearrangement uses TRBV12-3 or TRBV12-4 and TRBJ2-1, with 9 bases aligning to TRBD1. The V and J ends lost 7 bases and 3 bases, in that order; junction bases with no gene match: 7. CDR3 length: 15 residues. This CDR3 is CASNKGQGFYNEQFF. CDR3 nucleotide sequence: TGTGCCAGCAACAAAGGACAGGGGTTCTACAATGAGCAGTTCTTC.

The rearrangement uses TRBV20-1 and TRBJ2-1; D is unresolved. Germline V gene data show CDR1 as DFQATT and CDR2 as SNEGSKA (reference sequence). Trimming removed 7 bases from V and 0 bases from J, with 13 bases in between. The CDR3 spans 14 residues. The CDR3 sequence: CSVQALSSYNEQFF. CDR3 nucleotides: TGCAGTGTTCAGGCATTAAGCTCCTACAATGAGCAGTTCTTC.

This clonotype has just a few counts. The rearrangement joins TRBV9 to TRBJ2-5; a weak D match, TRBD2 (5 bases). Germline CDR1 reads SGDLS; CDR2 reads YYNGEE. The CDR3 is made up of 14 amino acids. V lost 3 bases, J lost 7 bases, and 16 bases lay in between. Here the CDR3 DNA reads TGTGCCAGCAGCGCCGGCGACCCTGGAGGGACCCAGTACTTC. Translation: CASSAGDPGGTQYF.

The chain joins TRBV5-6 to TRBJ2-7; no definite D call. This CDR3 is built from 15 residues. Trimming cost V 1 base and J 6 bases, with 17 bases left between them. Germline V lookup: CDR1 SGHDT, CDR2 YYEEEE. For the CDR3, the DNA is TGTGCCAGCAGCTTGCTCCAGGTAGACATAGGCGAGCAGTACTTC. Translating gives CASSLLQVDIGEQYF.

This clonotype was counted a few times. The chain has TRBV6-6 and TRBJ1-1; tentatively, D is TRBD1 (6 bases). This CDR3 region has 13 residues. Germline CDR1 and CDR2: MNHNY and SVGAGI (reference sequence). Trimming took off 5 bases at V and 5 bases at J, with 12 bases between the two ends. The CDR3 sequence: CASSKHRVTEAFF. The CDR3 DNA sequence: TGTGCCAGCAGTAAGCACAGGGTGACTGAAGCTTTCTTT.

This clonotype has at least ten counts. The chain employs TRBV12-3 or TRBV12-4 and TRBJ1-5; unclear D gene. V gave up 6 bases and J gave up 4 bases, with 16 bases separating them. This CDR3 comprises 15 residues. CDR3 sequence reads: CASSPGWAINQPQHF. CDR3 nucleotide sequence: TGTGCCAGCAGCCCCGGTTGGGCCATAAATCAGCCCCAGCATTTT.

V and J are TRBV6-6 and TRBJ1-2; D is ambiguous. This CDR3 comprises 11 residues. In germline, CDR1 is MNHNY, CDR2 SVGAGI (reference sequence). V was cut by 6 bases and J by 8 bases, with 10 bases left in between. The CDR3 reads CASSVVGGYTF. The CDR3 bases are TGTGCCAGCAGCGTGGTTGGGGGCTACACCTTC.

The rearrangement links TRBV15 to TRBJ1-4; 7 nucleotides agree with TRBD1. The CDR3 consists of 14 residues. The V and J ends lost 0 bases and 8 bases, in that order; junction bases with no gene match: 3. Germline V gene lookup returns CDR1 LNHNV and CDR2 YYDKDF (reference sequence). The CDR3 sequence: CATSRDLTGEKLFF. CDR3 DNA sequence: TGTGCCACCAGCAGAGATTTGACAGGGGAAAAACTGTTTTTT. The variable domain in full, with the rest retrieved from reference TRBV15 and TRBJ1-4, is DAMVIQNPRYQVTQFGKPVTLSCSQTLNHNVMYWYQQKSSQAPKLLFHYYDKDFNNEADTPDNFQSRRPNTSFCFLDIRSPGLGDTAMYLCATSRDLTGEKLFFGSGTQLSVL.

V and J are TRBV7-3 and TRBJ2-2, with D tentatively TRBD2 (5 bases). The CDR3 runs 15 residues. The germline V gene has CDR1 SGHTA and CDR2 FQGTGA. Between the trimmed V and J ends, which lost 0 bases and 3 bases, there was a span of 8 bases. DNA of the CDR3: TGTGCCAGCAGCTTAACGAGGACTTACACCGGGGAGCTGTTTTTT. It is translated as CASSLTRTYTGELFF.

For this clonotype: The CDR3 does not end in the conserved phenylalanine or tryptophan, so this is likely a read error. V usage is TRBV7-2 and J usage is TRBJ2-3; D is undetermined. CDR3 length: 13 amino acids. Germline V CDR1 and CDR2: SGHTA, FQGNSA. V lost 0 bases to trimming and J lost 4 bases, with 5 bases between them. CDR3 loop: CASSLAVPDTQYL. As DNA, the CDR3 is TGTGCCAGCAGCTTAGCGGTCCCAGATACGCAGTATCTT.

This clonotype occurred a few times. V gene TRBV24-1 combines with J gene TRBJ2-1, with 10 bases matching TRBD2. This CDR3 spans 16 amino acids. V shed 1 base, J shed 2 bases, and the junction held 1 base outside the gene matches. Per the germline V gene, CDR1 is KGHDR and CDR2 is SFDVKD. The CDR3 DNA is TGTGCCACCAGTGATTTTGGACTAGCGGCCTACAATGAGCAGTTCTTC. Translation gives CATSDFGLAAYNEQFF.

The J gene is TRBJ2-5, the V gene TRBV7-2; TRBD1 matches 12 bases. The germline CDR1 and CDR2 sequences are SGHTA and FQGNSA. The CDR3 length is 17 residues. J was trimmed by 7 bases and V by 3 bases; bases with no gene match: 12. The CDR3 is CASSFGTGGVDRRTQYF. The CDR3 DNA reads TGTGCCAGCAGCTTCGGGACAGGGGGCGTCGACCGAAGGACCCAGTACTTC. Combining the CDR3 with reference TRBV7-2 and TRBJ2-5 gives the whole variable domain GAGVSQSPSNKVTEKGKDVELRCDPISGHTALYWYRQSLGQGLEFLIYFQGNSAPDKSGLPSDRFSAERTGGSVSTLTIQRTQQEDSAVYLCASSFGTGGVDRRTQYFGPGTRLLVL.

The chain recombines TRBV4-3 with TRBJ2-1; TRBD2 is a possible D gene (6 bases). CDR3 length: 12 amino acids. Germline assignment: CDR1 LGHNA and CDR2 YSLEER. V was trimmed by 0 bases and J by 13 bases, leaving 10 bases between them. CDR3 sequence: CASSQDREHQFF. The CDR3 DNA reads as TGCGCCAGCAGCCAAGATCGGGAGCACCAGTTCTTC.

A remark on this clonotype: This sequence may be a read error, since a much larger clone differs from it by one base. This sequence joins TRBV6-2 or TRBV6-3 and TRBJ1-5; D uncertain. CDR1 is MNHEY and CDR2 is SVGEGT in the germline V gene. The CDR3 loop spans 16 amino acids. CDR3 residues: CVSTFKRALGQQPQHF. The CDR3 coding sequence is TGTGTCAGCACGTTCAAAAGGGCCCTCGGTCAGCAGCCCCAGCATTTT.

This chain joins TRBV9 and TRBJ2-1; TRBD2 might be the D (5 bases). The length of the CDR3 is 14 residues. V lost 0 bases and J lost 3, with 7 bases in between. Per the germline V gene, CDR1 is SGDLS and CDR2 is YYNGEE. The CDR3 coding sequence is TGTGCCAGCAGCGTAGCGGGGAACTACAATGAGCAGTTCTTC. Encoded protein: CASSVAGNYNEQFF.

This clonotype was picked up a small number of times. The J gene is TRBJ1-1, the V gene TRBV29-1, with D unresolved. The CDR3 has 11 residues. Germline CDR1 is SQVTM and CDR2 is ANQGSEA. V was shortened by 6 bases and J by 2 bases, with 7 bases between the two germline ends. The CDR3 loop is CSVTDNTEAFF. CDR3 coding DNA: TGCAGCGTGACGGATAACACTGAAGCTTTCTTT.

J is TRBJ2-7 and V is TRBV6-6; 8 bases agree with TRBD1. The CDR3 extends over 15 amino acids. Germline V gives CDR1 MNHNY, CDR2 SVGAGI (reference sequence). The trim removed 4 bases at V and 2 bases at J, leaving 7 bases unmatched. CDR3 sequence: CASSLGQAPPYEQYF. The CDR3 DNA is TGTGCCAGCAGTTTGGGACAGGCGCCCCCCTACGAGCAGTACTTC.

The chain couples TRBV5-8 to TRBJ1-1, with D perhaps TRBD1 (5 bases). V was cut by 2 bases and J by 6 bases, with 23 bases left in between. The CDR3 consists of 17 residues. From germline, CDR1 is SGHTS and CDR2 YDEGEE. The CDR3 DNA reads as TGTGCCAGCAGCTTTAGGCAGGGATTTTTCGAGAGCGCTGAAGCTTTCTTT. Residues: CASSFRQGFFESAEAFF.